This record looks at one T cell receptor (beta chain) sequence and its context. This clone was observed many times. This clone's antigen is unknown. With the read ending 3 residues before the CDR3 end, the germline J gene is used to fill in that end. This sample was included in a study of T cell clonality in common variable immunodeficiency (dated by TCRdb to 2015 to 2017). Study-wide findings and limitations: Correlations between repertoire features and clinical complications were limited by patient heterogeneity within the CVID cohort. CVID subjects shared fewer TCRbeta clones with each other than healthy controls did (p < 0.0001). Despite equal DNA input, controls averaged around 87,000 unique sequences per sample versus 30,000 to 40,000 in CVID samples. CVID TCRbeta sequences reportedly showed fewer deletions and N-nucleotide insertions and lacked highly modified clones with 13 or more V deletions. TCRbeta clonality was higher in CVID subjects than in healthy controls (t-test p = 0.018), and the increase was most characteristic of about a third of subjects. It was noted by the authors that sequencing of the repertoires of T cell subpopulations would be needed to clarify the cause of the increased clonality in CVID.

Standard criteria, namely reduction of serum IgG, IgA and/or IgM below the normal range together with specific antibody deficiency, were applied for the diagnosis of CVID. A total of fewer than 50 subjects (around 15 female and some 30 male; age range about 9 to 65 years, mean age 40) were included in the CVID group. Predominantly Caucasian heritage was noted among both the CVID patients and the healthy controls. All CVID subjects had received replacement immunoglobulin therapy for at least one year at the time of study participation. No CVID subject was ill or taking immunomodulatory or immunosuppressive medication when blood was collected. Heparinized peripheral whole blood samples of roughly 5 to 9 ml were obtained from each donor. Genomic DNA from adults with common variable immune deficiency (CVID) and from healthy adult controls was used to sequence TCRbeta CDR3 repertoires. Diluted blood was density-centrifuged over Hypaque 1077 or Ficoll-Paque to isolate peripheral blood mononuclear cells. Unsorted mononuclear cells served as the source of genomic DNA, which was extracted either by Qiagen column purification or by a centrifugation-based method.

CDR1 SGHTA and CDR2 FQGNSA are derived from the germline V gene. V loses 5 bases, J loses 8 bases, and the germline ends lie 16 bases apart. The CDR3 sequence holds 14 residues, the cysteine and phenylalanine included. Part of the CDR3 DNA is given, 33 bases translated from base 1. For sequencing, equivalent amounts of genomic DNA were input from CVID and control samples. For every sample, a 60 bp segment covering the rearranged TCRbeta CDR3 region was amplified and then sequenced. TCRbeta amplification used the immunoSEQ assay, a bias-corrected multiplex PCR with high-throughput sequencing. The authors processed their data as follows. Every unique nucleotide sequence counted as a clone and was annotated with V, D and J genes, copy number and frequency. Sequences were labeled productive if in frame, and non-productive if out of frame or containing stop codons. As previously described, clonality was calculated on the basis of Shannon's entropy. The predicted amino acid sequences of productive clones were used to derive the mean CDR3 Kyte-Doolittle hydropathy. The R hclust function was used to hierarchically cluster scaled V gene usage with Manhattan distance and complete linkage. To assess clone sharing by CDR3 amino acid sequence, 12 repertoires per group were resampled over 100 rounds. Repertoires were searched for more than 55 published EBV-specific and 245 published CMV-specific TCRbeta sequences. Analysis left out a couple of CVID samples that produced under 10,000 sequences, so about 41 CVID repertoires remained. In its TCRdb copy, this immuneACCESS table keeps in-frame sequences only and misses some clones. Where compared with another copy, unresolved V genes explain less than half of these, and the others have no known cause. V, J and clone size were drawn from that table, and D and trimming were deduced from the DNA. Listed for this sample are under 30,000 clones, none observed only a single time. Together, the top ten hold roughly 9% of the sample.

The V gene is TRBV7-2 and the J gene is TRBJ2-1; the best D guess is TRBD1, with 5 bases matching. Sequencing input: peripheral blood mononuclear cells. The receptor was isolated from a human donor with common variable immunodeficiency. The CDR3 bases that were read are TGTGCCAGCAGCCAGGGTCCTGGAGACTATGAG. Translated, this is CASSQGPGDYE. The whole CDR3 reads CASSQGPGDYEQFF.